Sequencing of this T cell receptor (beta chain) was carried out in a study of graft-versus-host responses after intestinal transplantation. Assay used: immunoSEQ multiplex PCR; TCRdb lists only in-frame clones, some missing. The sample records about 9,800 clones, approximately 89% being singletons. The V and J ends lost 0 bases and 6 bases respectively, with 9 bases between them. The CDR3 covers 14 residues. Germline CDR1 and CDR2: SGHDT and YYEEEE. As regards this clone: The antigen is unknown.

Study conclusions and caveats: The recipient marrow held GvH clones, and some of them showed up first in ileum or blood.

The specimen comprised PBMCs, sampled approximately 46 days after intestinal transplant. The source is a human patient who received an intestinal transplant, so some T cells may come from the graft donor. The chain carries TRBV5-6 and TRBJ1-4, with D maybe TRBD1 (6 bases). The CDR3, as DNA: TGTGCCAGCAGCTTGGCCGGGGGCGATGAAAAACTGTTTTTT. Amino acid sequence: CASSLAGGDEKLFF.